A selection of T cell receptor beta chains follows, all from one sample in a study of preoperative IRX-2 immunotherapy in early breast cancer. Data came from immunoSEQ multiplex PCR; TCRdb stores just in-frame clones and leaves some out. The sample lists fewer than 8,000 clones; 65% to 85% were seen once. The sample here was tumor tissue, taken after IRX-2 immunotherapy. The receptor source for this set is a human donor with breast cancer. The CDR3 runs from the conserved cysteine through the conserved F or W. Fields, in order: V gene, D gene, J gene, clone size, CDR3 protein, CDR3 DNA. D genes are given only for firm matches. Clone sizes are given selectively: once, few, many, or a class where the clone is expanded.

TRBV5-1	NA	TRBJ2-7	NA	CASSPRGQTHYEQYF	TGCGCCAGCAGTCCCCGGGGGCAGACCCACTACGAGCAGTACTTC
TRBV28	NA	TRBJ1-5	few	CASSLSPRRDQPQHF	TGTGCCAGCAGTTTATCCCCCCGCAGGGACCAGCCCCAGCATTTT
TRBV29-1	TRBD1	TRBJ1-2	NA	CSVRQGDYGYTF	TGCAGCGTAAGACAGGGGGACTATGGCTACACCTTC
TRBV30	NA	TRBJ1-5	NA	CAWSVRAGYSNQPQHF	TGTGCCTGGAGTGTCCGGGCCGGGTATAGCAATCAGCCCCAGCATTTT
TRBV6-7	NA	TRBJ2-1	NA	CASSNYNEQFF	TGTGCCAGCAGTAATTACAATGAGCAGTTCTTC
TRBV1	NA	TRBJ1-6	once	CASSQDGLQGARNSPLHF	TGCGCCAGCAGCCAAGATGGCCTACAGGGGGCGCGTAATTCACCCCTCCACTTT
TRBV14	NA	TRBJ2-1	NA	CASSHLGDLYNEQFF	TGTGCCAGCAGCCATCTGGGGGACCTCTACAATGAGCAGTTCTTC
TRBV11-3	TRBD2	TRBJ2-3	few	CASSLREGLTDTQYF	TGTGCCAGCAGCTTAAGGGAGGGCCTTACAGATACGCAGTATTTT
TRBV25-1	NA	TRBJ1-5	NA	CASSEGGRIQPQHF	TGTGCCAGCAGTGAAGGGGGGCGCATTCAGCCCCAGCATTTT
TRBV6-4	TRBD2	TRBJ2-5	NA	CASSSSGYQETQYF	TGTGCCAGCTCCTCTAGCGGTTATCAAGAGACCCAGTACTTC
TRBV15	TRBD2	TRBJ2-1	NA	CATSRGGLASYNEQFF	TGTGCCACCAGCAGAGGGGGACTAGCGTCTTACAATGAGCAGTTCTTC
TRBV6-8	TRBD2	TRBJ2-4	NA	CASSGELAKNIQYF	TGTGCCAGTAGCGGGGAGTTAGCCAAAAACATTCAGTACTTC
TRBV19	NA	TRBJ1-2	NA	CASSIGRGYTF	TGTGCCAGTAGTATAGGACGTGGCTACACCTTC
TRBV30	TRBD1	TRBJ1-6	NA	CAWTPLGGQGRNSPLHF	TGTGCCTGGACCCCCCTGGGAGGACAGGGGCGGAATTCACCCCTCCACTTT
TRBV11-3	NA	TRBJ1-6	NA	CASSLQGYNSPLHF	TGTGCCAGCAGCTTACAGGGGTATAATTCACCCCTCCACTTT
TRBV14	NA	TRBJ1-3	once	CASSQTGRGAGNTIYF	TGTGCCAGCAGCCAAACAGGGAGAGGAGCTGGAAACACCATATATTTT